What follows are 5 T cell receptor beta chains derived from one specimen sequenced in a study of blood T cell repertoires in COVID-19. Generated by immunoSEQ multiplex PCR, the TCRdb table keeps only in-frame clones and is missing some. The data show some 67,000 clones, with more than 75% seen just once and around 5.9% held by the top ten. Specimen: peripheral blood. The receptors were sampled from a woman aged 55 to 70 with acute or convalescent COVID-19.

This chain joins TRBV20-1 and TRBJ2-3; possible D gene TRBD1, 5 bases. The CDR3 runs 16 residues. The V gene's germline CDR1 is DFQATT and CDR2 SNEGSKA (reference sequence). The V end lost 3 bases, the J end lost 6 bases, and 22 bases lay between the germline ends. CDR3 sequence (DNA): TGCAGTGCTAGTGCCGTCTATGCAGGGCAGTGGGATACGCAGTATTTT. This codes for CSASAVYAGQWDTQYF.

The V gene is TRBV19, the J gene TRBJ2-2; 10 nucleotides align to TRBD2. V shed 9 bases, J shed 4 bases, and the junction held 17 bases outside the gene matches. The CDR3 is made up of 18 amino acids. Germline V gene data show CDR1 as LNHDA and CDR2 as SQIVND (reference sequence). Here the CDR3 reads CASAQEQGLAVSTGELFF. For the CDR3, the DNA is TGTGCCAGCGCACAAGAGCAAGGACTAGCGGTCAGCACCGGGGAGCTGTTTTTT.

This chain links TRBV19 with TRBJ1-5; D is possibly TRBD1 (5 bases). Germline V gene sequence: CDR1 LNHDA, CDR2 SQIVND (reference sequence). V dropped 7 bases and J dropped 7 bases, with 14 bases sitting between them. The CDR3 runs to 13 residues. The CDR3 spells CASKVREGQPQHF. CDR3 bases: TGTGCCAGTAAAGTCCGGGAGGGGCAGCCCCAGCATTTT.

In its sample, this clone was seen a few times. The V call is TRBV5-7, the J call TRBJ1-2, with D perhaps matching TRBD1 (5 bases). TRBV5-7 is an ORF, and what it does is uncertain. Trimming removed 0 bases from V and 8 bases from J, with 11 bases in between. There are 13 residues in the CDR3. DNA for the CDR3: TGTGCCAGCAGCTTGGGTACAGGAGGGGGCTACACCTTC. Amino acids: CASSLGTGGGYTF.

About this clone itself: Other nucleotide sequences in the sample specify the same CDR3. The V gene is TRBV10-3, the J gene TRBJ2-7; D is perhaps TRBD2 (7 bases). Trimming took off 8 bases at V and 5 bases at J, with 13 bases between the two ends. The length of the CDR3 is 12 residues. CDR1 ENHRY and CDR2 SYGVKD come from the germline V gene. CDR3 sequence reads: CAIYGGANEQYF. In nucleotides, the CDR3 is TGTGCCATCTATGGGGGGGCTAACGAGCAGTACTTC.